The next 8 T cell receptor beta chains were all read from a single sample in a study of cytomegalovirus exposure and HLA in healthy donors (dated by TCRdb to 2016 to 2017). Libraries were built with the immunoSEQ multiplex PCR assay. The multiplex PCR relied on a mix of 60 forward primers for TCR Vbeta segments and 13 reverse primers for TCR Jbeta segments. Sourced from immuneACCESS, this table was stored by TCRdb with only in-frame sequences that have V and J called. A share of the clones is absent; for the studies checked, an unresolved V gene accounts for under half, and the remainder has no known explanation. The sample table records approximately 140,000 clones; about 70% of these occur just once. The ten largest account for roughly 4% of the sample. Sequencing was done on a sample of PBMCs. These receptors were taken from a man aged 18 to 29 in good health and CMV-seronegative.

CDR3 loop: CASSEAREEHF. As DNA, the CDR3 is TGTGCCAGCAGTGAAGCGCGGGAGGAGCATTTT. This chain joins TRBV2 and TRBJ1-5, with D unresolved. CDR1 and CDR2 (germline): SNHLY, FYNNEI. The CDR3 loop spans 11 amino acids. Trimming pared 0 bases from V and 14 bases from J, leaving 8 bases between.

This clone is a singleton in its sample. The rearrangement joins TRBV25-1 to TRBJ1-1, with D possibly matching TRBD1 (5 bases). Deletions cut 2 bases from V and 5 bases from J, with 9 bases between. The length of the CDR3 is 13 residues. Germline V gene lookup returns CDR1 MGHDK and CDR2 SYGVNS. CDR3 nucleotide sequence: TGTGCCAGCAGTGAAGGGGCGAGGACTGAAGCTTTCTTT. Amino acids: CASSEGARTEAFF. Full variable domain (rest looked up from reference TRBV25-1 and TRBJ1-1): EADIYQTPRYLVIGTGKKITLECSQTMGHDKMYWYQQDPGMELHLIHYSYGVNSTEKGDLSSESTVSRIRTEHFPLTLESARPSHTSQYLCASSEGARTEAFFGQGTRLTVV.

This clone was seen just once. This chain links TRBV7-9 with TRBJ2-7; 12 bases align to TRBD2. CDR3 length: 15 residues. Germline CDR1 is SEHNR and CDR2 is FQNEAQ (reference sequence). J was trimmed by 5 bases and V by 5 bases; bases with no gene match: 7. As DNA, the CDR3 is TGTGCCAGCAGCGCATGGACTAGCGGGGATGACGAGCAGTACTTC. It translates to CASSAWTSGDDEQYF.

The table lists this clone with a few counts. In DNA form, the CDR3 reads TGCGCCAGCAGTGTGTTGAGAGACACCATATATTTT. It codes for CASSVLRDTIYF. The chain combines TRBV10-2 with TRBJ1-3; no clear D. Germline CDR1 and CDR2: WSHSY and SAAADI. Trimming pared 4 bases from V and 8 bases from J, leaving 9 bases between. There are 12 residues in the CDR3.

The chain links TRBV5-1 to TRBJ2-7; D might be TRBD2 (5 bases). This CDR3 has 14 residues. Between the trimmed V and J ends, which lost 0 bases and 6 bases, there was a span of 13 bases. The germline gives CDR1 SGHRS, CDR2 YFSETQ. The CDR3 protein is CASSLGGLRGEQYF. In DNA form, the CDR3 reads TGCGCCAGCAGCTTGGGAGGGTTACGCGGCGAGCAGTACTTC.

V gene TRBV28 combines with J gene TRBJ2-7; D is possibly TRBD2 (6 bases). CDR3 length equals 11 residues. V dropped 10 bases and J dropped 6 bases, with 13 bases sitting between them. Germline CDR1 reads MDHEN; CDR2 reads SYDVKM. CDR3 protein: CATWWEAEQYF. CDR3 nucleotide sequence: TGTGCCACCTGGTGGGAGGCCGAGCAGTACTTC.

This chain connects TRBV6-1 to TRBJ2-5, with a possible D match to TRBD2 (6 bases). The CDR3 runs to 13 residues. Germline V gene lookup returns CDR1 MNHNS and CDR2 SASEGT. The V end lost 8 bases, the J end lost 2 bases, and 12 bases lay between the germline ends. The CDR3 nucleotides are TGTGCCAGCGGAGAAGGACTACAAGAGACCCAGTACTTC. Translated, it gives CASGEGLQETQYF.

The V gene is TRBV28, the J gene TRBJ2-7; D possibly corresponds to TRBD1 (6 bases). CDR3 size: 15 residues. Germline CDR1 and CDR2: MDHEN and SYDVKM. The V and J ends lost 5 bases and 5 bases respectively, with 19 bases between them. CDR3 in amino acids: CASSPQRDKKDEQYF. The CDR3 nucleotides read TGTGCCAGCAGTCCGCAACGGGACAAAAAAGACGAGCAGTACTTC.